The source of this TCR beta chain is a study of cytomegalovirus exposure and HLA in healthy donors. The PCR employed 60 Vbeta primers together with 13 Jbeta primers. This table comes from immunoSEQ multiplex PCR, and its TCRdb copy is limited to in-frame clones, with some not included. The table lists fewer than 250,000 clones, around 75% of them singletons. This clone was found a few times. V shed 3 bases and J shed 5 bases, with 13 bases lying between them. This CDR3 spans 14 amino acids. In germline, CDR1 is SGHAT, CDR2 FQNNGV. The TCR comes from a woman in her twenties or thirties in good health and CMV-seropositive. The chain carries TRBV11-2 and TRBJ1-1; D is unclear. Sequenced input: PBMCs. In DNA, the CDR3 is TGTGCCAGCAGCTTTCAGGTTGGGAGGACTGAAGCTTTCTTT. Encoded protein: CASSFQVGRTEAFF.